This T cell receptor beta chain was sequenced for a study of cytomegalovirus exposure and HLA in healthy donors. Findings and limits, study-wide: A missense DCLRE1C variant was associated with V- and J-gene trimming of TCR beta chains in a later analysis, and an independent cohort replicated the association. Some segments of the V type, notably TRBV6-2 and TRBV6-3, were excluded as indistinguishable. The study listed 150 to 200 cytomegalovirus-associated TCR beta chains.

Vbeta (60) and Jbeta (13) primers were used in the PCR. Generated by immunoSEQ multiplex PCR, the TCRdb table keeps only in-frame clones and is missing some. The sample holds about 200,000 clones; over 65% are singletons and the top ten take 2.9%. The CDR3 runs 16 residues. Looked up from germline, CDR1 is KGHSH and CDR2 is LQKENI. The V and J ends lost 3 bases and 7 bases, in that order; junction bases with no gene match: 10. Remarks on this clone: What it recognizes is unknown.

The sequenced material came from PBMCs. The chain joins TRBV18 to TRBJ2-1, with 9 bases lining up with TRBD1. This TCR derives from a woman aged 25 to 45 in good health and CMV-seronegative. The CDR3 region is CASSPEDRGRLNEQFF. The CDR3 DNA follows: TGTGCCAGCTCACCTGAGGACAGGGGACGCTTAAATGAGCAGTTCTTC.